These 10 T cell receptor beta chains originate from one sample sequenced in a study of a mutant IDH1 vaccine in newly diagnosed glioma. Time point specified: week 35, safety follow-up. In every dose of vaccine, 300 ug of mutant IDH1 20-mer peptide was given alongside topical imiquimod. The data were produced by immunoSEQ multiplex PCR, yet TCRdb's version contains in-frame clones alone and is incomplete. Of around 44,000 clones in the sample, 65% to 85% were seen once. Their specific antigens are unknown. The source was PBMCs, collected from a glioma patient whose treatment included an IDH1 peptide vaccine. Source of these receptors: a man aged 35-49 years with glioma.

This chain connects TRBV18 to TRBJ1-3; D is unresolved. V was trimmed by 0 bases and J by 2 bases, leaving 5 bases between them. This CDR3 is built from 14 residues. CDR1 and CDR2 from the germline V gene are KGHSH and LQKENI. The CDR3: CASSPPTAGNTIYF. The CDR3 DNA sequence: TGTGCCAGCTCACCACCGACTGCTGGAAACACCATATATTTT.

This sequence joins TRBV19 and TRBJ2-2, with 7 nucleotides matching TRBD2. CDR1 is LNHDA, CDR2 SQIVND, per germline (reference sequence). Trimming at V came to 4 bases and at J to 1 base, leaving 9 bases not matched to a gene. The CDR3 is made up of 17 amino acids. CDR3 nucleotide sequence: TGTGCCAGTAGTAAGGGCTCGCGGGGGATGAACACCGGGGAGCTGTTTTTT. It translates to CASSKGSRGMNTGELFF.

The chain is built from TRBV2 and TRBJ1-1, with a tentative D call TRBD1 (5 bases). CDR1 and CDR2 from the germline V gene are SNHLY and FYNNEI. Trimming removed 5 bases from V and 0 bases from J, with 13 bases in between. CDR3 length: 15 amino acids. The CDR3 bases are TGTGCCAGCAGTAAAACCGACAGTTTGAACACTGAAGCTTTCTTT. It specifies CASSKTDSLNTEAFF. Full variable domain (outside the CDR3, taken from reference TRBV2 and TRBJ1-1): EPEVTQTPSHQVTQMGQEVILRCVPISNHLYFYWYRQILGQKVEFLVSFYNNEISEKSEIFDDQFSVERPDGSNFTLKIRSTKLEDSAMYFCASSKTDSLNTEAFFGQGTRLTVV.

This clone was seen a handful of times. V usage is TRBV30 and J usage is TRBJ1-1; D is ambiguous. Germline-derived CDR1 and CDR2 are GTSNPN and SVGIG (reference sequence). The CDR3 is made up of 13 amino acids. With 0 bases removed from V and 3 bases from J, the gap between germline ends came to 8 bases. The DNA of the CDR3 is TGTGCCTGGAGTGTCGGCGAAGACACTGAAGCTTTCTTT. The encoded protein is CAWSVGEDTEAFF.

The chain joins TRBV6-1 to TRBJ1-2; 9 bases are a match to TRBD1. The CDR3 runs to 16 residues. V shed 1 base, J shed 4 bases, and the junction held 7 bases outside the gene matches. Germline-derived CDR1 and CDR2 are MNHNS and SASEGT. The CDR3 nucleotides are TGTGCCAGCAGTGAAGAACTGGGGACAGGGACCTATGGCTACACCTTC. It encodes CASSEELGTGTYGYTF.

This clone came up once. The J gene is TRBJ1-6, the V gene TRBV6-4; 9 nucleotides match TRBD1. This CDR3 is built from 19 residues. Trimming cost V 0 bases and J 8 bases; bases outside gene matches: 14. Germline lookup yields CDR1 MRHNA and CDR2 SNTAGT. The CDR3 sequence: CASSDSRDRAQPSDSPLHF. DNA for the CDR3: TGTGCCAGCAGTGACTCGCGGGACAGGGCTCAACCTTCAGATTCACCCCTCCACTTT.

In its sample, this clone was seen a few times. The chain couples TRBV15 to TRBJ1-4; no definite D call. The CDR3 contains 12 residues. Germline CDR1 is LNHNV and CDR2 is YYDKDF (reference sequence). V lost 0 bases and J lost 8, with 4 bases in between. The CDR3 here is CATSRDGEKLFF. For the CDR3, the DNA is TGTGCCACCAGCAGAGATGGGGAAAAACTGTTTTTT. Full variable domain (missing parts from reference TRBV15 and TRBJ1-4): DAMVIQNPRYQVTQFGKPVTLSCSQTLNHNVMYWYQQKSSQAPKLLFHYYDKDFNNEADTPDNFQSRRPNTSFCFLDIRSPGLGDTAMYLCATSRDGEKLFFGSGTQLSVL.

The J gene is TRBJ1-3, the V gene TRBV13; D unresolved. Germline loops: CDR1 PRHDT, CDR2 FYEKMQ (reference sequence). The CDR3 consists of 13 residues. V was trimmed by 6 bases and J by 8 bases, leaving 14 bases between them. In DNA, the CDR3 is TGTGCCAGCAGGAGTTACAACGGGGACACCATATATTTT. Translating it yields CASRSYNGDTIYF.

V is TRBV2 and J is TRBJ2-5; unclear D gene. The CDR3 is made up of 15 amino acids. The germline V gene encodes CDR1 SNHLY and CDR2 FYNNEI. V lost 8 bases to trimming and J lost 0 bases, with 16 bases between them. The CDR3 DNA sequence: TGTGCCAGCGACCTCGATGGGGTGTACCAAGAGACCCAGTACTTC. Residues: CASDLDGVYQETQYF. Drawing the rest from reference TRBV2 and TRBJ2-5, the complete variable domain is EPEVTQTPSHQVTQMGQEVILRCVPISNHLYFYWYRQILGQKVEFLVSFYNNEISEKSEIFDDQFSVERPDGSNFTLKIRSTKLEDSAMYFCASDLDGVYQETQYFGPGTRLLVL.

This chain uses TRBV6-1 with TRBJ2-7; tentatively, D is TRBD1 (5 bases). CDR1 is MNHNS and CDR2 is SASEGT in the germline V gene. The CDR3 contains 15 residues. V was trimmed by 0 bases and J by 2 bases, leaving 11 bases between them. The CDR3 nucleotides read TGTGCCAGCAGTGAAGCGAGACAGAAACCCTACGAGCAGTACTTC. Translated: CASSEARQKPYEQYF.